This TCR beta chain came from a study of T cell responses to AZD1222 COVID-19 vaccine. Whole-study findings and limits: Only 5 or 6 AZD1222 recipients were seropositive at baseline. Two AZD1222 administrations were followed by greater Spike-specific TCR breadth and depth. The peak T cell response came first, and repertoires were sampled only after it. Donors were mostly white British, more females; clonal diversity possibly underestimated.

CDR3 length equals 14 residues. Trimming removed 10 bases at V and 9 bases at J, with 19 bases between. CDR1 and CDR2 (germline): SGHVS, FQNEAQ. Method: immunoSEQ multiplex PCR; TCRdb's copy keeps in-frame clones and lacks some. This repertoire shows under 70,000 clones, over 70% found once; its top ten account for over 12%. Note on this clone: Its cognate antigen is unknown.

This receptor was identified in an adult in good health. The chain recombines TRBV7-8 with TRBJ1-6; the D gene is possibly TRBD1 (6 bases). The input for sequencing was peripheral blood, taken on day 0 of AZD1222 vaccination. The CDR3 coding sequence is TGTGCCATCTTACCACCCGGGGGCGGTTCACCCCTCCACTTT. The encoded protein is CAILPPGGGSPLHF. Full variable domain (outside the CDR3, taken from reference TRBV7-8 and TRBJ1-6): GAGVSQSPRYKVAKRGQDVALRCDPISGHVSLFWYQQALGQGPEFLTYFQNEAQLDKSGLPSDRFFAERPEGSVSTLKIQRTQQEDSAVYLCAILPPGGGSPLHFGNGTRLTVT.